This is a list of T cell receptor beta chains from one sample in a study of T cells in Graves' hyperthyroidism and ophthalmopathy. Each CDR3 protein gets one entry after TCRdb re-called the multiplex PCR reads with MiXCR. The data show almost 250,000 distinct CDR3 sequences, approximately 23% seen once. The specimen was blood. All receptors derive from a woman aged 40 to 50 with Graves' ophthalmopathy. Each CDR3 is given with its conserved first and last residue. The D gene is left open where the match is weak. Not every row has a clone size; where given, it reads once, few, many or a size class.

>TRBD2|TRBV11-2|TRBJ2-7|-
TGTGCCAGCAGCTTGGATAGCGGGACTAGCGGGATGGTCGAGCAGTACTTC
CASSLDSGTSGMVEQYF
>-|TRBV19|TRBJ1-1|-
TGTGCCAGTAGTATGGGAGCGGGCCTGGGGAACACTGAAGCTTTCTTT
CASSMGAGLGNTEAFF
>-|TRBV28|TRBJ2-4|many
TGTGCCAGCAGTTTATTAGCCAAAAACATTCAGTACTTC
CASSLLAKNIQYF
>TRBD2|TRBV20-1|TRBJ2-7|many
TGCAGTGCTAGGGGGGGACTAGCGAGGACCTACGAGCAGTACTTC
CSARGGLARTYEQYF
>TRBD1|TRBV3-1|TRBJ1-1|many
TGTGCCAGCAGACCAGGGGGGACCACTGAAGCTTTCTTT
CASRPGGTTEAFF
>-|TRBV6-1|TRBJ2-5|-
TGTGCCAGCAGCGATATCAGGGATGGGGTCGTTGAGACCCAGTACTTC
CASSDIRDGVVETQYF
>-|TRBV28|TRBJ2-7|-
TGTGCCAGCAGTGTGAGGCCCGCCTACGAGCAGTACTTC
CASSVRPAYEQYF
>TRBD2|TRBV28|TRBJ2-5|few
TGTGCCAGCAGTTCCAACGCTCTAGCGGGGGGGCGAGAGACCCAGTACTTC
CASSSNALAGGRETQYF
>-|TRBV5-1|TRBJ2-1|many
TGCGCCAGCAGCCCCGGAGGGGACCACTCCTACAATGAGCAGTTCTTC
CASSPGGDHSYNEQFF
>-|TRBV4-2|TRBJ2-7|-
TGTGCCAGCAGCCAAGGGTGGAGCGAGCAGTACTTC
CASSQGWSEQYF
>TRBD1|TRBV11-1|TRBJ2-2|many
TGTGCCAGCACCTTAGGACAGGGCCTAAACACCGGGGAGCTGTTTTTT
CASTLGQGLNTGELFF